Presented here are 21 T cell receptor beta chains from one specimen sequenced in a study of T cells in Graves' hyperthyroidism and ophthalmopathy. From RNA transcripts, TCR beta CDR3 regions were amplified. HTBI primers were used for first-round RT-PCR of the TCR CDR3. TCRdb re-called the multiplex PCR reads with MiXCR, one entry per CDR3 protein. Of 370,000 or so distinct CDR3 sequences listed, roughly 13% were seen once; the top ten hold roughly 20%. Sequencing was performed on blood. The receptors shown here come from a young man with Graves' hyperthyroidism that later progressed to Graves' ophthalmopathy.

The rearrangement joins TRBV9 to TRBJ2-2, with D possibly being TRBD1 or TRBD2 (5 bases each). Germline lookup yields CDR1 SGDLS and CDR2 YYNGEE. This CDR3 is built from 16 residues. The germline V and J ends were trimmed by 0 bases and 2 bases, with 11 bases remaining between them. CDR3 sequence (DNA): TGTGCCAGCAGCGTAGACCTAGGGACCAACACCGGGGAGCTGTTTTTT. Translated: CASSVDLGTNTGELFF.

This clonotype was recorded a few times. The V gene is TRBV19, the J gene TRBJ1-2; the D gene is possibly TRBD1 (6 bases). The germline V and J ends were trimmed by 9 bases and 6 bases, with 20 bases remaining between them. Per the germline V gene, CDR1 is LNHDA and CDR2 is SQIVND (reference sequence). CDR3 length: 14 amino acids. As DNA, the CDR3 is TGTGCCAGCAATCAACACAGGGAACCTAATGGCTACACCTTC. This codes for CASNQHREPNGYTF.

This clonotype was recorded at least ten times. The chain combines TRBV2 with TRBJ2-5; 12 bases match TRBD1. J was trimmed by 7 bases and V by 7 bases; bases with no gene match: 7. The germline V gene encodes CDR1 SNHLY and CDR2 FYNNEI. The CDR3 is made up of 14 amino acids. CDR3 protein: CASKGQGARGTQYF. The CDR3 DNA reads TGTGCCAGCAAGGGACAGGGGGCAAGAGGGACCCAGTACTTC.

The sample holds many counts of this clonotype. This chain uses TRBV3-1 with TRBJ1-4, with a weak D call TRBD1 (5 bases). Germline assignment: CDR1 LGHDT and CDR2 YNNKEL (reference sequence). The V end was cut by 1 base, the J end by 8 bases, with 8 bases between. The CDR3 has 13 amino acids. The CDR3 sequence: CASSQVQEEKLFF. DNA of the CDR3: TGTGCCAGCAGCCAAGTACAGGAGGAAAAACTGTTTTTT.

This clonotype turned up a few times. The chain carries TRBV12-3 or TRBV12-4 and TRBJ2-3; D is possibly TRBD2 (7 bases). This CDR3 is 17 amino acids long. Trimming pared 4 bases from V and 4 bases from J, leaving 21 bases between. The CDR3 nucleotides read TGTGCCAGCAGTTCACCCGTCAGAGGGGGGGGAGCAGATACGCAGTATTTT. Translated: CASSSPVRGGGADTQYF.

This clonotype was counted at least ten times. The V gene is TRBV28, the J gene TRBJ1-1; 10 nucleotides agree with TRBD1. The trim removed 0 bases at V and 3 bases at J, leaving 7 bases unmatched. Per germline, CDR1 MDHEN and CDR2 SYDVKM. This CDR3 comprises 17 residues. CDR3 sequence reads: CASSLWGQGQGHTEAFF. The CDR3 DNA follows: TGTGCCAGCAGTTTATGGGGGCAGGGACAGGGGCACACTGAAGCTTTCTTT.

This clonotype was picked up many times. CDR3 in amino acids: CASSPGGKRGYNEQFF. Here the CDR3 DNA reads TGTGCCAGCAGTCCCGGGGGAAAGCGGGGGTACAATGAGCAGTTCTTC. V gene TRBV6-2 or TRBV6-3 combines with J gene TRBJ2-1; 8 bases line up with TRBD2. This CDR3 contains 16 residues. Germline V gene data show CDR1 as MNHEY and CDR2 as SVGEGT. The junction had 10 bases not matched to a gene; V was cut back by 5 bases and J by 4 bases.

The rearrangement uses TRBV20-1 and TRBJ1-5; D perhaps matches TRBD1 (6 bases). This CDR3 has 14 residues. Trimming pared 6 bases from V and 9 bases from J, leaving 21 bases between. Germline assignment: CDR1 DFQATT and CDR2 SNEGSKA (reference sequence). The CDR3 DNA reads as TGCAGTGCCCCTAGGGACCAGGGGTTAAGGCCCCAGCATTTT. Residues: CSAPRDQGLRPQHF.

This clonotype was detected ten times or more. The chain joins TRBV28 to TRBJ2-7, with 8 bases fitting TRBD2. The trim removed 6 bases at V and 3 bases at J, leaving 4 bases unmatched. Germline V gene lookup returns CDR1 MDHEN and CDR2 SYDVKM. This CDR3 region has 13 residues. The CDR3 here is CASSPGLVYEQYF. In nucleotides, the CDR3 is TGTGCCAGCAGCCCGGGACTAGTCTACGAGCAGTACTTC.

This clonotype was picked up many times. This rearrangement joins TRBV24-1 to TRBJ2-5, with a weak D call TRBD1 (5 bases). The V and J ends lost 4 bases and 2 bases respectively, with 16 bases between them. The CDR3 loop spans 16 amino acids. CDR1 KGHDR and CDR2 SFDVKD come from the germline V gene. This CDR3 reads CATSELDSTHQETQYF. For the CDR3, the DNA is TGTGCCACCAGTGAACTCGACAGCACCCATCAAGAGACCCAGTACTTC.

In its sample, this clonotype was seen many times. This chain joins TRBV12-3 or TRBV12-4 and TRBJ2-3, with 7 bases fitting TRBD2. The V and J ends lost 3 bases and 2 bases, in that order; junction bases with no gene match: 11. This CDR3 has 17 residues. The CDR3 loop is CASSFRGGRGITDTQYF. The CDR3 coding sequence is TGTGCCAGCAGTTTCAGAGGCGGGCGGGGGATCACAGATACGCAGTATTTT.

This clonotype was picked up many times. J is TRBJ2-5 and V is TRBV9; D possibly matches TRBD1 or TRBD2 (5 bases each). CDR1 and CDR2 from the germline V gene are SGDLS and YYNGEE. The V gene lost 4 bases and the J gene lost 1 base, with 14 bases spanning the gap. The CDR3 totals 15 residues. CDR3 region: CASSPEGHAQETQYF. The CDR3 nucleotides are TGTGCCAGCAGCCCAGAGGGGCACGCCCAAGAGACCCAGTACTTC. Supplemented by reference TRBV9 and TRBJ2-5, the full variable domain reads DSGVTQTPKHLITATGQRVTLRCSPRSGDLSVYWYQQSLDQGLQFLIQYYNGEERAKGNILERFSAQQFPDLHSELNLSSLELGDSALYFCASSPEGHAQETQYFGPGTRLLVL.

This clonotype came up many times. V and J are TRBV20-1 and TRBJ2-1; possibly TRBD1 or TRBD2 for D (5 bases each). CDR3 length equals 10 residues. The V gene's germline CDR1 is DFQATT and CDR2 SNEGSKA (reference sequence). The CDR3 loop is CSPVGTEQFF. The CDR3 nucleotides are TGCAGCCCTGTGGGGACTGAGCAGTTCTTC.

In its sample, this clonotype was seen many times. The DNA for the CDR3 is TGTGCCAGCAGCTCCCAGTCCACCTACGAGCAGTACTTC. It encodes CASSSQSTYEQYF. This chain uses TRBV7-9 with TRBJ2-7; D is undetermined. The CDR3 consists of 13 residues. Trimming removed 4 bases from V and 2 bases from J, with 9 bases in between. From germline, CDR1 is SEHNR and CDR2 FQNEAQ (reference sequence).

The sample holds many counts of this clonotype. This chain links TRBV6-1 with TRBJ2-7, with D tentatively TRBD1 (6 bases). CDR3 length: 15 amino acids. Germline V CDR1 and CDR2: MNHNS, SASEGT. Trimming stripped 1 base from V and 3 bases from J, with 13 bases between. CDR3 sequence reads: CASSEEETGFYEQYF. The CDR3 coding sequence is TGTGCCAGCAGTGAAGAGGAGACAGGCTTCTACGAGCAGTACTTC.

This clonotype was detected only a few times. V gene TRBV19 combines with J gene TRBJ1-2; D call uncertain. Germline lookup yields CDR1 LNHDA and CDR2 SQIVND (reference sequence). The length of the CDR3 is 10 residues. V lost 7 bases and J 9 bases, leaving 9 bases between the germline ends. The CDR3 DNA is TGTGCCAGTATCGGGGTAAGCTACACCTTC. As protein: CASIGVSYTF.

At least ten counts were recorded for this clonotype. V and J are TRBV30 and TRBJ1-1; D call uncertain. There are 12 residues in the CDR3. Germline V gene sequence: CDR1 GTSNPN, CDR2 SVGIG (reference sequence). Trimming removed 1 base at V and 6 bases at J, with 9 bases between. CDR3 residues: CAWSAGWSEAFF. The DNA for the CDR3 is TGTGCCTGGAGTGCTGGGTGGTCTGAAGCTTTCTTT.

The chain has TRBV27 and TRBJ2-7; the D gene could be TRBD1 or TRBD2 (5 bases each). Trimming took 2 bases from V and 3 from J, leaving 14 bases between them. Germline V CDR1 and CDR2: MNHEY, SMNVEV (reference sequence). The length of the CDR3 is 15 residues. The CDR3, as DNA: TGTGCCAGCAGTTTAAGAGGGAGAGGGGACTACGAGCAGTACTTC. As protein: CASSLRGRGDYEQYF.

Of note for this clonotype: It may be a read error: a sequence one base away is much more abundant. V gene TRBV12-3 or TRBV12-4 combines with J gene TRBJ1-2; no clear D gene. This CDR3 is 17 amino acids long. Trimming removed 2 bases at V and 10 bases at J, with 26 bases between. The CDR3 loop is CASSLNARAPRVDDYTF. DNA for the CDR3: TGTGCCAGCAGTTTAAACGCCCGGGCCCCCCGGGTGGATGACTACACCTTC.

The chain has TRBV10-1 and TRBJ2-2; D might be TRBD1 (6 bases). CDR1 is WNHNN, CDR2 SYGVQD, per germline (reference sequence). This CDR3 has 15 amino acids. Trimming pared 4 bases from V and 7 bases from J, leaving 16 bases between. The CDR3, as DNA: TGCGCCAGCAGTGGCCGGGACAATATAGACGGGGAGCTGTTTTTT. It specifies CASSGRDNIDGELFF.

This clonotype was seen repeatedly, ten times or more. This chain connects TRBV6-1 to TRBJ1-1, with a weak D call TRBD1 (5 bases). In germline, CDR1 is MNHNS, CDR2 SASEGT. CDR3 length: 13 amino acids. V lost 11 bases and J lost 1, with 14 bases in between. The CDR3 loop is CACKLGPNTEAFF. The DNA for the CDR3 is TGTGCCTGTAAGTTGGGGCCGAACACTGAAGCTTTCTTT.